This T cell receptor beta chain was found in a study of blood T cell repertoires in COVID-19. Study information: Acute and convalescent COVID-19 specimens originated in the United States, Italy and Spain.

Original methodology: Nucleated cell counts were estimated from reference gene primer amplification. Sequenced by immunoSEQ multiplex PCR; TCRdb stores in-frame clones only, minus some. V, J and clone size are those of that table, while D and trimming were read from the DNA. In the table there are some 150,000 clones, roughly 81% of which are singletons. V was pared by 0 bases and J by 0 bases, with 5 bases between. The CDR3 runs 14 residues. Germline V CDR1 and CDR2: SGHRS, YFSETQ. The chain is built from TRBV5-1 and TRBJ2-3, with D perhaps TRBD1 (5 bases). Sequencing was performed on peripheral blood. The TCR was taken from a man in his forties with acute or convalescent COVID-19. The CDR3 spells CASSLGQSTDTQYF. The CDR3 DNA reads as TGCGCCAGCAGCTTGGGACAGAGCACAGATACGCAGTATTTT.